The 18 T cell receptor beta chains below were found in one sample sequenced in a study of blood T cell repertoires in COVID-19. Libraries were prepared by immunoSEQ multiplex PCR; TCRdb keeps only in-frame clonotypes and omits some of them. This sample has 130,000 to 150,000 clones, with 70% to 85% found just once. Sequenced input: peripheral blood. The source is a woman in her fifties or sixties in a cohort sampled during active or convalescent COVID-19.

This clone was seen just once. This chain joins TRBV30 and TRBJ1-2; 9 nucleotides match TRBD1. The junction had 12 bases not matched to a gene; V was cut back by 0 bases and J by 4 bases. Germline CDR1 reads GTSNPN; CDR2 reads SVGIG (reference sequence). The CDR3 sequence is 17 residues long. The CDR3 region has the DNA TGTGCCTGGAGTGTCCTTTCGGACAGGGGAGGAGGCTATGGCTACACCTTC. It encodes CAWSVLSDRGGGYGYTF.

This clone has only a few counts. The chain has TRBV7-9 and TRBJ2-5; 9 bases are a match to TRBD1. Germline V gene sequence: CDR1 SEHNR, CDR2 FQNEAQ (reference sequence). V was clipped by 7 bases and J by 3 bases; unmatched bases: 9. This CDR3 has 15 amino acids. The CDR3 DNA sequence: TGTGCCAGCACCCTTCTCGGGACAGGGAAAGAGACCCAGTACTTC. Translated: CASTLLGTGKETQYF.

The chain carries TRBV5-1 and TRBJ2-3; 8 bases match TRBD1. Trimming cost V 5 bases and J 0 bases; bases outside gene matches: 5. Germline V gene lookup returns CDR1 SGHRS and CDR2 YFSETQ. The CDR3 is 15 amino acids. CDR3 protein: CASRTGQGSTDTQYF. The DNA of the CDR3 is TGCGCCAGCAGAACCGGACAGGGAAGCACAGATACGCAGTATTTT.

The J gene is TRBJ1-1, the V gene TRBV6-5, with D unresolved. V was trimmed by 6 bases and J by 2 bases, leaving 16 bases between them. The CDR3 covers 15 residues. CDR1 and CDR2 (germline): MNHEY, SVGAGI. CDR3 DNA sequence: TGTGCCAGCAGGTCCGTCTGGGCAGGTAACACTGAAGCTTTCTTT. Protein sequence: CASRSVWAGNTEAFF.

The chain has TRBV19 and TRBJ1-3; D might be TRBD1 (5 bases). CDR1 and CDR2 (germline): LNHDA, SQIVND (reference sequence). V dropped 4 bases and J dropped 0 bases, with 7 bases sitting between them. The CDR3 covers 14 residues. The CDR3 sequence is CASSRGSSGNTIYF. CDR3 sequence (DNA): TGTGCCAGTAGTAGGGGCTCCTCTGGAAACACCATATATTTT.

CDR3 region: CASSEPRIRSQPQHF. In DNA form, the CDR3 reads TGTGCCAGCAGTGAACCGCGGATACGAAGTCAGCCCCAGCATTTT. V gene TRBV2 combines with J gene TRBJ1-5; D not certain. This CDR3 contains 15 residues. CDR1 and CDR2 (germline): SNHLY, FYNNEI. Trimming removed 2 bases from V and 6 bases from J, with 14 bases in between.

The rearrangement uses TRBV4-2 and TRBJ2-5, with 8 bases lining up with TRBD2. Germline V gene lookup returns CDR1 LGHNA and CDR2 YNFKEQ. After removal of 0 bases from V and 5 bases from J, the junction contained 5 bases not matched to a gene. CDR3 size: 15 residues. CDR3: CASSQDRGGRETQYF. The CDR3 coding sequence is TGTGCCAGCAGCCAAGATCGGGGGGGGCGGGAGACCCAGTACTTC.

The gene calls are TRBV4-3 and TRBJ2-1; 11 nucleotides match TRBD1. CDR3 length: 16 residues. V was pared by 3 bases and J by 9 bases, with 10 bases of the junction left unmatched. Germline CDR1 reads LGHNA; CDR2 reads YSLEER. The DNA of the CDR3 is TGCGCCAGCAGCCAGGACAGGGGGCGCAAATCGGTTGAGCAGTTCTTC. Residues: CASSQDRGRKSVEQFF.

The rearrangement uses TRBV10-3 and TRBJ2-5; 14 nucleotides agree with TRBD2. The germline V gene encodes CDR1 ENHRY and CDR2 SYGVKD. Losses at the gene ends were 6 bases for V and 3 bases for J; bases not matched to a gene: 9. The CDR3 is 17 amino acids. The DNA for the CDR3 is TGTGCCATCAGCCGGACTAGCGGGGGGCCCGGAGAAGAGACCCAGTACTTC. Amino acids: CAISRTSGGPGEETQYF.

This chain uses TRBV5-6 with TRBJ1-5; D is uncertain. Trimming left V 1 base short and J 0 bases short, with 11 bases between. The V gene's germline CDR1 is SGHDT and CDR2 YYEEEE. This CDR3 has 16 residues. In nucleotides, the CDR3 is TGTGCCAGCAGCTTGATGGGCCCAGATAGCAATCAGCCCCAGCATTTT. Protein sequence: CASSLMGPDSNQPQHF. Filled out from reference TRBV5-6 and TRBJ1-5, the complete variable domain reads DAGVTQSPTHLIKTRGQQVTLRCSPKSGHDTVSWYQQALGQGPQFIFQYYEEEERQRGNFPDRFSGHQFPNYSSELNVNALLLGDSALYLCASSLMGPDSNQPQHFGDGTRLSIL.

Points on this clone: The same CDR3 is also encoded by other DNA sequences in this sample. The CDR3 region has the DNA TGTGCCAGCAGTTTAACCGGGACAGCTGGAAACACCATATATTTT. Translation gives CASSLTGTAGNTIYF. The V and J genes are TRBV27 and TRBJ1-3; 7 bases match TRBD1. This CDR3 is 15 amino acids long. The ends lost 2 bases at V and 2 bases at J; junction bases unmatched: 3. Germline V gene data show CDR1 as MNHEY and CDR2 as SMNVEV (reference sequence).

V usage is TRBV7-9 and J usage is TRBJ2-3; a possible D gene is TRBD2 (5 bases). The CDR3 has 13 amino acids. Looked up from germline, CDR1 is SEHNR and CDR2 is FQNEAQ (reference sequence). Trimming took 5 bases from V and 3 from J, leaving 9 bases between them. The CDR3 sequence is CASSQGSTDTQYF. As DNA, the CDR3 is TGTGCCAGCAGCCAAGGGAGTACAGATACGCAGTATTTT.

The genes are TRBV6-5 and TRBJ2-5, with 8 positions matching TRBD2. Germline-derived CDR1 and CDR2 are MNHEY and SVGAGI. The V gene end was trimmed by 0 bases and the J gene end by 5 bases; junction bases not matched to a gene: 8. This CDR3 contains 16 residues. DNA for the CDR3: TGTGCCAGCAGTTACTCGGGGGGACTAGGGATGGAGACCCAGTACTTC. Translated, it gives CASSYSGGLGMETQYF.

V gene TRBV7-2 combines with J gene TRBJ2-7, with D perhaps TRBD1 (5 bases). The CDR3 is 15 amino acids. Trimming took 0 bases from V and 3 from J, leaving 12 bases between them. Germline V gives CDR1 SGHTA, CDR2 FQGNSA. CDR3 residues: CASSLAWTRYYEQYF. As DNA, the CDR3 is TGTGCCAGCAGCTTAGCCTGGACAAGATACTACGAGCAGTACTTC.

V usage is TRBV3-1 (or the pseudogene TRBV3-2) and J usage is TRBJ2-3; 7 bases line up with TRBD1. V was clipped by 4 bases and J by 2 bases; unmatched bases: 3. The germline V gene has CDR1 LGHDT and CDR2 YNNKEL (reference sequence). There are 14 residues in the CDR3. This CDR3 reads CASSLGQLTDTQYF. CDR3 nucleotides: TGTGCCAGCAGCCTGGGACAGCTCACAGATACGCAGTATTTT.

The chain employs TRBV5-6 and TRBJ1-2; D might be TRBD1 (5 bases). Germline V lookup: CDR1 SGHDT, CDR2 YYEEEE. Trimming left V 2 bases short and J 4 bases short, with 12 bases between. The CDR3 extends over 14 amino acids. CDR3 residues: CASSFDSGTYGYTF. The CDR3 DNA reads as TGTGCCAGCAGCTTTGACAGCGGGACCTATGGCTACACCTTC.

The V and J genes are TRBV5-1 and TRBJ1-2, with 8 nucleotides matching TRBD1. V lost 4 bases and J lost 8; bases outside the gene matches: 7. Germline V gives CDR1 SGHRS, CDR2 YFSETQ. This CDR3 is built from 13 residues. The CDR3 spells CASSPGQAIGYTF. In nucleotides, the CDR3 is TGCGCCAGCAGCCCGGGACAGGCCATAGGCTACACCTTC. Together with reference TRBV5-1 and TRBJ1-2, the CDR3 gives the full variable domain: KAGVTQTPRYLIKTRGQQVTLSCSPISGHRSVSWYQQTPGQGLQFLFEYFSETQRNKGNFPGRFSGRQFSNSRSEMNVSTLELGDSALYLCASSPGQAIGYTFGSGTRLTVV.

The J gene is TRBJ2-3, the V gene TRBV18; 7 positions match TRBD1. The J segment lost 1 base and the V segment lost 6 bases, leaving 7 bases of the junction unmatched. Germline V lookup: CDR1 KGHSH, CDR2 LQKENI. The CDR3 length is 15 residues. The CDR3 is CASSVDRVRTDTQYF. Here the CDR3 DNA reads TGTGCCAGCTCGGTCGACAGGGTCCGCACAGATACGCAGTATTTT.